The entry below gives a single TCR beta chain sequence along with its context. The clone's antigen remains unknown. No base quality information exists; no much larger clone differs at one position. V is pruned by 4 bases and J by 6 bases, leaving 7 bases of the junction without a gene match. The germline V gene sets CDR1 to SGHRS and CDR2 to YFSETQ. Including cysteine and phenylalanine, the CDR3 has 13 amino acids. The DNA shown is the 39-base CDR3, in frame from base 1. Library preparation was by the immunoSEQ multiplex PCR assay. The paper's data handling went like this. A statistical classification framework was built for diagnosing cytomegalovirus status from the catalog of TCR beta chain sequences. Imported from immuneACCESS, the table was reduced by TCRdb to in-frame sequences with V and J called. These copies leave out some clones; in studies compared against another copy, an unresolved V gene accounts for under half, and the cause of the remainder is not known. V and J calls and clone size are as listed in that table; D and trimming were resolved from the DNA. The sample records about 250,000 clones, roughly 84% of which are singletons. Clones ranked in the top ten supply around 13% of the sample.

Donors formed part of the validation cohort, which comprised 120 or so subjects and was distinct from the first cohort of under 850 subjects. The sample originates from a study of cytomegalovirus exposure and HLA in healthy donors (dated by TCRdb to the late 2010s). Some background on the complete study: A later analysis indicated that the 90 to 150 validation repertoires were generated on the platform also employed for the 720 or so repertoires of the first cohort. A separate validation cohort of about 110 different subjects was used in addition to the approximately 700-subject first cohort. To predict cytomegalovirus infection status, the study combined high-throughput TCR immunosequencing, statistical association of individual TCRs with disease status, and machine learning. The aim of the study was to test whether cataloging public T cell receptors could identify signatures of past pathogen exposure.

Broader findings and caveats from the paper: All 130 or so repertoires were used to score co-occurrence in the validation cohort in a later analysis, because that analysis had no HLA typing for the cohort. In vitro tests confirmed that three of the cytomegalovirus-associated TCR beta chains recognize cytomegalovirus antigens. The study gave a list of 150 to 200 TCR beta chains associated with cytomegalovirus. According to the authors, the approach could potentially be generalized to other disease states and immunological phenotypes. In both the original and validation cohorts, the classifier was reported to diagnose cytomegalovirus status with high specificity and sensitivity. Subsequent analysis determined that TCRs grouped into clusters in the first cohort also showed a tendency toward co-occurrence across the 120 validation repertoires, and approximately 93% of cluster scores exceeded 0. While some public TCRs were present in many individuals, most TCR sequences turned up only very rarely across donors.

The chain couples TRBV5-1 to TRBJ2-7; the central 7 bases match TRBD1. The clonotype originates from a man in his late teens or twenties in good health and CMV-seropositive. The sequencing sample was made of PBMCs. The DNA is TGCGCCAGCAGCCCGAGACAGGGCTCCGAGCAGTACTTC. Translated, it reads CASSPRQGSEQYF.